These 19 T cell receptor beta chains were all obtained from the same sample, sequenced in a study of blood T cell repertoires in COVID-19 (dated by TCRdb to about 2020). The library relied on the immunoSEQ multiplex PCR assay. As stored in TCRdb, this immuneACCESS dataset retains in-frame rearrangements with V and J assigned. A fraction of the clones does not appear; measured against another copy, unresolved V genes explain less than half of the discrepancy, and the remainder lacks a known reason. For this sample the table gives under 100,000 clones, of which 85% to 90% were detected only once. Over 4% of the sample belongs to the ten largest clones. Sample: peripheral blood. The receptors originated from a man aged 50 to 60 with active COVID-19.

The rearrangement links TRBV28 to TRBJ1-2, with 11 bases aligning to TRBD1. The junction had 2 bases not matched to a gene; V was cut back by 4 bases and J by 4 bases. CDR1 is MDHEN and CDR2 is SYDVKM in the germline V gene. This CDR3 region has 14 residues. CDR3 bases: TGTGCCAGCAGTTCGGGACAGGGGGGCTATGGCTACACCTTC. Encoded protein: CASSSGQGGYGYTF.

V usage is TRBV9 and J usage is TRBJ2-2; 8 bases match TRBD2. Trimming cost V 2 bases and J 3 bases; bases outside gene matches: 9. CDR3 length: 17 amino acids. Germline CDR1 and CDR2: SGDLS and YYNGEE. The CDR3 nucleotides are TGTGCCAGCAGCGTTAGAGCGGGAGTTGATTACACCGGGGAGCTGTTTTTT. Protein product: CASSVRAGVDYTGELFF. Looking up the rest from reference TRBV9 and TRBJ2-2 gives the full variable domain: DSGVTQTPKHLITATGQRVTLRCSPRSGDLSVYWYQQSLDQGLQFLIQYYNGEERAKGNILERFSAQQFPDLHSELNLSSLELGDSALYFCASSVRAGVDYTGELFFGEGSRLTVL.

The chain links TRBV4-2 to TRBJ2-3; 12 bases map to TRBD2. CDR3 length: 17 amino acids. V shed 1 base, J shed 3 bases, and the junction held 5 bases outside the gene matches. Germline CDR1 reads LGHNA; CDR2 reads YNFKEQ. CDR3 DNA: TGTGCCAGCAGCCAAGTCTCTAGCGGGGGGGCAACAGATACGCAGTATTTT. This codes for CASSQVSSGGATDTQYF.

The chain recombines TRBV15 with TRBJ2-1, with D possibly matching TRBD1 (6 bases). The CDR3 runs 13 residues. Germline V lookup: CDR1 LNHNV, CDR2 YYDKDF (reference sequence). The germline V and J ends were trimmed by 1 base and 6 bases, with 7 bases remaining between them. The CDR3 region has the DNA TGTGCCACCAGCAGAGGACAGGCCAATGAGCAGTTCTTC. It yields the protein CATSRGQANEQFF.

V is TRBV12-5 and J is TRBJ1-5, with TRBD1 as a possible D gene (6 bases). From germline, CDR1 is LGHNT and CDR2 FRNRAP. Between the trimmed V and J ends, which lost 2 bases and 1 base, there was a span of 18 bases. The CDR3 contains 18 residues. CDR3 amino acids: CASGLTQTKGGSNQPQHF. In DNA, the CDR3 is TGTGCTAGTGGTTTGACTCAGACCAAGGGGGGGAGCAATCAGCCCCAGCATTTT.

The chain couples TRBV2 to TRBJ1-6, with D possibly matching TRBD1 (5 bases). CDR1 is SNHLY and CDR2 is FYNNEI in the germline V gene. V lost 4 bases and J lost 5, with 15 bases in between. The CDR3 loop spans 16 amino acids. The CDR3 is CASSVAGGHNNSPLHF. The DNA for the CDR3 is TGTGCCAGCAGTGTAGCGGGAGGACACAATAATTCACCCCTCCACTTT.

The chain links TRBV24-1 to TRBJ1-5; unclear D gene. Germline V gives CDR1 KGHDR, CDR2 SFDVKD. V lost 3 bases to trimming and J lost 4 bases, with 15 bases between them. This CDR3 contains 16 residues. The CDR3 sequence is CATSDPSGGGNQPQHF. The CDR3 nucleotides read TGTGCCACCAGTGATCCCTCGGGAGGTGGAAATCAGCCCCAGCATTTT.

The chain couples TRBV7-9 to TRBJ1-2; perhaps TRBD1 as D (5 bases). Germline lookup yields CDR1 SEHNR and CDR2 FQNEAQ (reference sequence). V was clipped by 4 bases and J by 1 base, with 7 bases between them. The CDR3 spans 13 residues. As DNA, the CDR3 is TGTGCCAGCAGCTCCCAGGGTAACTATGGCTACACCTTC. It yields the protein CASSSQGNYGYTF. The full variable domain, in which reference TRBV7-9 and TRBJ1-2 provide the parts outside the CDR3, is DTGVSQNPRHKITKRGQNVTFRCDPISEHNRLYWYRQTLGQGPEFLTYFQNEAQLEKSRLLSDRFSAERPKGSFSTLEIQRTEQGDSAMYLCASSSQGNYGYTFGSGTRLTVV.

The chain couples TRBV12-3 or TRBV12-4 to TRBJ1-5, with D unresolved. The CDR3 covers 13 residues. V shed 3 bases and J shed 6 bases, with 9 bases lying between them. CDR3 amino acids: CASSFSFGQPQHF. In DNA form, the CDR3 reads TGTGCCAGCAGTTTTTCTTTCGGTCAGCCCCAGCATTTT.

J is TRBJ2-1 and V is TRBV5-4; TRBD1 agrees at 10 bases. The V gene end was trimmed by 3 bases and the J gene end by 7 bases; junction bases not matched to a gene: 7. Germline values: CDR1 SGHNT, CDR2 YYREEE (reference sequence). The CDR3 extends over 15 amino acids. Here the CDR3 reads CASSSGGQGSNEQFF. Here the CDR3 DNA reads TGTGCCAGCAGCTCGGGGGGACAGGGGAGTAATGAGCAGTTCTTC. Together with reference TRBV5-4 and TRBJ2-1, the CDR3 gives the full variable domain: ETGVTQSPTHLIKTRGQQVTLRCSSQSGHNTVSWYQQALGQGPQFIFQYYREEENGRGNFPPRFSGLQFPNYSSELNVNALELDDSALYLCASSSGGQGSNEQFFGPGTRLTVL.

This chain links TRBV27 with TRBJ2-5, with D maybe TRBD2 (7 bases). Per germline, CDR1 MNHEY and CDR2 SMNVEV (reference sequence). V was cut by 5 bases and J by 5 bases, with 24 bases left in between. The CDR3 is made up of 17 amino acids. CDR3 region: CASSPALWGGGWETQYF. CDR3 nucleotide sequence: TGTGCCAGCAGTCCAGCCTTATGGGGGGGCGGTTGGGAGACCCAGTACTTC.

This chain uses TRBV6-5 with TRBJ2-3, with TRBD1 identical over 8 bases. The J segment lost 2 bases and the V segment lost 6 bases, leaving 7 bases of the junction unmatched. This CDR3 is 15 amino acids long. The germline gives CDR1 MNHEY, CDR2 SVGAGI. The CDR3, as DNA: TGTGCCAGCAGATACGGACAGGGACACACAGATACGCAGTATTTT. This translates into CASRYGQGHTDTQYF.

The chain joins TRBV4-3 to TRBJ1-5; D call uncertain. Germline V gives CDR1 LGHNA, CDR2 YSLEER. The CDR3 spans 15 residues. The V and J ends lost 0 bases and 3 bases respectively, with 9 bases between them. This CDR3 reads CASSQDSGDNQPQHF. The CDR3, as DNA: TGCGCCAGCAGCCAAGATTCGGGAGACAATCAGCCCCAGCATTTT.

This clone was counted once. The chain uses TRBV5-4 and TRBJ2-5; 7 bases are a match to TRBD2. Looked up from germline, CDR1 is SGHNT and CDR2 is YYREEE (reference sequence). The length of the CDR3 is 15 residues. V shed 4 bases and J 2 bases; nucleotides not matched to a gene: 8. CDR3 coding DNA: TGTGCCAGCAGCGTGGAGGGGACTAAACAAGAGACCCAGTACTTC. This sequence encodes CASSVEGTKQETQYF.

This clone is a singleton in its sample. The chain has TRBV28 and TRBJ1-1, with 8 bases matching TRBD1. The CDR3 is made up of 14 amino acids. With V trimmed by 6 bases and J by 1 base, 4 bases remained unmatched. CDR1 is MDHEN and CDR2 is SYDVKM in the germline V gene. CDR3 nucleotides: TGTGCCAGCAGGTCCGGGACAGGGAACACTGAAGCTTTCTTT. This gives the protein CASRSGTGNTEAFF.

The CDR3 coding sequence is TGCGCCAGCAGTACGGGACAGGGGGACGGGGAGCTGTTTTTT. Its translation is CASSTGQGDGELFF. This chain uses TRBV5-1 with TRBJ2-2, with 11 positions matching TRBD1. Germline V gene data show CDR1 as SGHRS and CDR2 as YFSETQ. This CDR3 is built from 14 residues. V lost 5 bases and J lost 7; bases outside the gene matches: 4.

The rearrangement links TRBV4-3 to TRBJ1-1; no definite D call. The length of the CDR3 is 13 residues. Trimming took off 3 bases at V and 1 base at J, with 6 bases between the two ends. Germline loops: CDR1 LGHNA, CDR2 YSLEER. CDR3 DNA sequence: TGCGCCAGCAGCCACCTCAGGAACACTGAAGCTTTCTTT. Translation: CASSHLRNTEAFF.

The genes are TRBV28 and TRBJ1-4; a weak D match, TRBD1 (5 bases). V lost 10 bases to trimming and J lost 0 bases, with 12 bases between them. The CDR3 extends over 14 amino acids. The germline gives CDR1 MDHEN, CDR2 SYDVKM. The CDR3 region has the DNA TGTGCCACAGGGATCCTTGCAACTAATGAAAAACTGTTTTTT. This encodes CATGILATNEKLFF.

This clone appeared a few times. The chain links TRBV5-1 to TRBJ2-7; possibly TRBD2 for D (5 bases). Trimming took off 3 bases at V and 0 bases at J, with 10 bases between the two ends. CDR3 size: 14 residues. The germline V gene has CDR1 SGHRS and CDR2 YFSETQ. The CDR3 DNA follows: TGCGCCAGCAGCTGGACCGGGGACTCCTACGAGCAGTACTTC. Protein sequence: CASSWTGDSYEQYF.